One T cell receptor beta chain is described in this entry. This clone's antigen is unknown. Per-base qualities were not stored, and no clone one base away is much larger. This sample is part of a study of shared clonotypes between healthy human individuals (dated by TCRdb to about 2020). Regarding the research as a whole: Two women and a few men aged 18 to 49 years were included in the cohort. Each donor's leukapheresis produced roughly between about 0.8 and 8.9 billion PBMCs. The study deeply sequenced blood TCR repertoires of five healthy adults to estimate repertoire size and the extent of clonotype sharing between individuals. For each donor, CD4 naive and CD4 memory were each run on three plates, CD8 naive on two plates, and CD8 memory on one plate. To increase sequencing depth and limit assay-specific biases, different laboratories used diverse techniques to prepare libraries and sequence TCR repertoires.

TCR CDR3 regions were amplified from genomic DNA by multiplex PCR using the deep immunoSEQ assay. Extracted genomic DNA from each cell subset was spread evenly across all wells of several immunoSEQ 96-well plates, with each plate serving as a replicate. Each replicate PCR for sorted subsets received about 200 ng genomic DNA, equal to about 29,000 T cell genomes. The purified libraries were quantified using a Qubit 3.0 fluorometer, sized with a Bioanalyzer 2100, and then quantified again using the KAPA Library Quantification kit. Every immunoSEQ 96-well plate was sequenced on a separate single-read 150-cycle Illumina NextSeq 550 flow cell. Turning to the authors' computational methods: Because the immunoSEQ output held only junctional sequences and lacked quality scores, the filtering could not match the filtering applied to full-length reads. Sequences were annotated with PyIR, a Python wrapper for IgBLAST v1.9, and V/J genes and CDR3 were assigned using IMGT germline references. Reads were filtered out if the reads had weak V/J assignments (E-value above 1e-6), no CDR3, stop codons, out-of-frame junctions, or ambiguous translated residues. V3J clonotypes were defined by identical inferred V gene, J gene, and CDR3 amino acid sequence. The percentage overlap between two repertoires was calculated by dividing the number of shared unique clonotypes by the size of the smaller repertoire. Repertoire richness was assessed with RTK rarefaction, the Chao1 estimator, and Recon v2.1 estimates of unobserved clonotypes. OLGA was used to compute generation probabilities for all TCRbeta clonotypes that the gDNA method yielded from four donors. The table comes from immuneACCESS by way of TCRdb, which keeps in-frame sequences with V and J called. Part of the clones is missing from these tables; in studies checked, under half for an unresolved V gene and the rest for unknown reasons. The V and J calls and clone size come from that table; D and trimming were worked out from the DNA. The sample contains about 1,500,000 clones, roughly 97% of them found a single time. 1.2% of the sample belongs to the ten largest clones.

Results and caveats for the whole study, not just this receptor: Sampling was restricted to blood, and TCR repertoires in tissue are likely to differ from TCR repertoires in blood. Compared with non-shared clonotypes, clonotypes shared by all four sorted-subset donors had higher generation probabilities. Because the study included only a small number of donors, the genetic and exposure-history diversity represented was limited. Rarefaction of sorted-subset datasets indicated incomplete sequencing despite the large sequencing depth. Based on pairwise subsampling, the degree of clonotype sharing among donors was expected to be affected by sequencing depth. Across four donors, about 4.5% of naive CD4, more than 3% of naive CD8, around 2.5% of memory CD4, and under 0.45% of memory CD8 clonotypes were shared. Estimated clonotype richness was generally larger for naive than for memory subsets.

Healthy HIV-negative adults with no recently reported acute infections or vaccinations were included as donors. Only Caucasian adults living in Nashville, Tennessee, USA were represented among the donors. CD4+ T cells were enriched through magnetic negative selection, after which naive cells were positively selected on CD45RA and the remaining negative fraction served as the memory subset. Blood was obtained by leukapheresis, after which PBMCs were separated by Ficoll-Histopaque density gradient centrifugation and cryopreserved in liquid nitrogen vapor phase. Analytical flow cytometry was used to check the purity and quantity of each magnetically sorted T cell population. From each sorted fraction, genomic DNA was isolated and quantified by UV absorbance on a Nanodrop 2000c. The specimen sequenced was naive CD4+ T cells sorted from blood. According to the study, the label for this sample's cell subset or site signals: CD45RA+ positively selected. The receptor was derived from a man younger than 40 in good health.

The CDR3: CASSEAGRAYEQYF. DNA sequence: TGCGCCAGCAGTGAGGCCGGGAGGGCCTACGAGCAGTACTTC. The chain was built from TRBV10-2 and TRBJ2-7, with TRBD2 identical over 8 junction bases. Its CDR3 holds 14 amino acids, cysteine through phenylalanine. Only CDR3 DNA is held: 42 bases, read in frame from base 1. The junction shows trimming of 2 bases on V and 2 bases on J, and the gene matches do not reach 2 bases of it. As encoded in the germline V gene, CDR1 is WSHSY while CDR2 is SAAADI.